The 18 T cell receptor beta chains in this list originate from one sample, sequenced in a study of T cells in localized non-small cell lung cancer. Assay used: immunoSEQ multiplex PCR; TCRdb lists only in-frame clones, some missing. The sample lists around 39,000 clones, around 90% occurring once. The specimen comprised peripheral blood, sampled before any cancer treatment. Every receptor here comes from a woman aged 40 to 75 with stage I lung adenocarcinoma.

The gene calls are TRBV28 and TRBJ1-5, with 11 bases that match TRBD1. The V and J ends lost 6 bases and 6 bases, in that order; junction bases with no gene match: 19. Germline CDR1 and CDR2: MDHEN and SYDVKM. CDR3 length: 19 residues. The CDR3 DNA follows: TGTGCCAGCAGGACCGTGGACAGGGGGCTCATCGAACTTTTTCAGCCCCAGCATTTT. Protein sequence: CASRTVDRGLIELFQPQHF.

In nucleotides, the CDR3 is TGTGCCAGCAGGCCGGGACAGACGAACACCGGGGAGCTGTTTTTT. As protein: CASRPGQTNTGELFF. The chain is built from TRBV6-5 and TRBJ2-2; 7 nucleotides match TRBD1. The CDR3 consists of 15 residues. In germline, CDR1 is MNHEY, CDR2 SVGAGI. Germline trimming cut 6 bases from V and 0 bases from J; bases unmatched to any gene: 4.

The CDR3 nucleotides are TGTGCCACCAGCAGACCCAATGAGCAGTTCTTC. This encodes CATSRPNEQFF. V is TRBV15 and J is TRBJ2-1; D is ambiguous. CDR1 and CDR2 (germline): LNHNV, YYDKDF (reference sequence). This CDR3 comprises 11 residues. Trimming shortened V by 2 bases and J by 6 bases, and 2 bases separated the two germline ends.

The chain recombines TRBV5-4 with TRBJ1-5, with 8 bases lining up with TRBD1. V lost 0 bases, J lost 3 bases, and 2 bases stayed unmatched. There are 15 residues in the CDR3. CDR1 and CDR2 from the germline V gene are SGHNT and YYREEE (reference sequence). CDR3 sequence (DNA): TGTGCCAGCAGCTTGGGGGACAGGCCCAATCAGCCCCAGCATTTT. Its protein product is CASSLGDRPNQPQHF.

The gene calls are TRBV5-6 and TRBJ2-7; 9 bases line up with TRBD2. Germline V lookup: CDR1 SGHDT, CDR2 YYEEEE. The CDR3 is 15 residues long. V lost 3 bases, J lost 3 bases, and 7 bases stayed unmatched. The CDR3 region has the DNA TGTGCCAGCAGCTCCGCGACTAGCGGATACTACGAGCAGTACTTC. It yields the protein CASSSATSGYYEQYF. Together with reference TRBV5-6 and TRBJ2-7, the CDR3 gives the full variable domain: DAGVTQSPTHLIKTRGQQVTLRCSPKSGHDTVSWYQQALGQGPQFIFQYYEEEERQRGNFPDRFSGHQFPNYSSELNVNALLLGDSALYLCASSSATSGYYEQYFGPGTRLTVT.

This sequence joins TRBV27 and TRBJ1-4; D perhaps matches TRBD1 (6 bases). This CDR3 is built from 17 residues. The germline CDR1 and CDR2 sequences are MNHEY and SMNVEV (reference sequence). V dropped 5 bases and J dropped 0 bases, with 16 bases sitting between them. The CDR3 nucleotides read TGTGCCAGCAGTCCCCGGGGGGGCCCCTCAACTAATGAAAAACTGTTTTTT. Translation: CASSPRGGPSTNEKLFF.

V usage is TRBV18 and J usage is TRBJ1-5, with TRBD1 as a possible D gene (5 bases). The CDR3 loop spans 13 amino acids. Per germline, CDR1 KGHSH and CDR2 LQKENI. The V and J ends lost 2 bases and 5 bases respectively, with 7 bases between them. The CDR3 region is CASSPGRDQPQHF. The DNA of the CDR3 is TGTGCCAGCTCACCAGGCAGGGATCAGCCCCAGCATTTT.

CDR3 in DNA: TGTGCCAGCAGTGATTGGGACAGTAGCAATCAGCCCCAGCATTTT. This translates into CASSDWDSSNQPQHF. This chain links TRBV28 with TRBJ1-5; TRBD1 matches at 7 bases. In germline, CDR1 is MDHEN, CDR2 SYDVKM. This CDR3 contains 15 residues. Trimming removed 5 bases from V and 0 bases from J; junction bases left unmatched: 4.

The chain combines TRBV6-1 with TRBJ2-3, with 12 bases identical to TRBD2. V trimming: 1 base; J trimming: 5 bases; junction bases outside the gene matches: 13. This CDR3 spans 19 amino acids. The V gene's germline CDR1 is MNHNS and CDR2 SASEGT. This CDR3 reads CASSEDPIGLAGGGDTQYF. Here the CDR3 DNA reads TGTGCCAGCAGTGAAGATCCTATTGGGCTAGCGGGAGGGGGAGATACGCAGTATTTT.

This rearrangement joins TRBV18 to TRBJ1-1, with D possibly matching TRBD1 (5 bases). The CDR3 covers 15 residues. Deletions cut 3 bases from V and 8 bases from J, with 19 bases between. The germline V gene encodes CDR1 KGHSH and CDR2 LQKENI. CDR3 sequence (DNA): TGTGCCAGCTCACCGGTAGGCTCATCCGGGACGGAAGCTTTCTTT. This codes for CASSPVGSSGTEAFF.

The chain couples TRBV27 to TRBJ1-1; no clear D. Germline V gene sequence: CDR1 MNHEY, CDR2 SMNVEV (reference sequence). This CDR3 is built from 11 residues. The V end was cut by 9 bases, the J end by 5 bases, with 10 bases between. CDR3 DNA sequence: TGTGCCAGTGGAAGCGGGACTGAAGCTTTCTTT. It is translated as CASGSGTEAFF.

CDR3 in DNA: TGTGCCACCACCCGGGTCGGTCCCTACGAGCAGTACTTC. Translating it yields CATTRVGPYEQYF. The rearrangement links TRBV6-5 to TRBJ2-7; D gene ambiguous. The CDR3 consists of 13 residues. V was clipped by 10 bases and J by 2 bases, with 15 bases between them. Germline V lookup: CDR1 MNHEY, CDR2 SVGAGI.

The chain is built from TRBV6-5 and TRBJ2-5; 9 nucleotides line up with TRBD2. Germline CDR1 reads MNHEY; CDR2 reads SVGAGI. This CDR3 is built from 15 residues. V was pared by 4 bases and J by 5 bases, with 8 bases of the junction left unmatched. For the CDR3, the DNA is TGTGCCAGCAGTTCCCCCGGGACTAGCTTGGAGACCCAGTACTTC. Translating gives CASSSPGTSLETQYF.

The CDR3 loop reads CASSLATSVGEQYF. CDR3 DNA: TGTGCCAGCAGTTTAGCGACCTCAGTAGGGGAGCAGTACTTC. This sequence joins TRBV27 and TRBJ2-7; D not resolved. The CDR3 covers 14 residues. Germline values: CDR1 MNHEY, CDR2 SMNVEV (reference sequence). V lost 2 bases and J 7 bases, leaving 15 bases between the germline ends.

This chain connects TRBV9 to TRBJ2-7, with D possibly TRBD1 on 6 matching bases. The V end was cut by 4 bases, the J end by 3 bases, with 17 bases between. CDR1 and CDR2 from the germline V gene are SGDLS and YYNGEE. CDR3 length equals 15 residues. CDR3 coding DNA: TGTGCCAGCAGCCTCCGGGACACAAGCAACTACGAGCAGTACTTC. Translating gives CASSLRDTSNYEQYF.

V and J are TRBV29-1 and TRBJ2-1; no clear D gene. Trimming left V 7 bases short and J 0 bases short, with 10 bases between. Germline CDR1 SQVTM, CDR2 ANQGSEA. This CDR3 has 13 amino acids. CDR3 sequence (DNA): TGCAGCGCAATAAGGAGCTCCTACAATGAGCAGTTCTTC. It is translated as CSAIRSSYNEQFF.

V gene TRBV2 combines with J gene TRBJ1-2; TRBD1 aligns across 11 bases. The CDR3 extends over 16 amino acids. Germline lookup yields CDR1 SNHLY and CDR2 FYNNEI. The J segment lost 2 bases and the V segment lost 5 bases, leaving 7 bases of the junction unmatched. CDR3 bases: TGTGCCAGCAGTTATCCGGGGACAGGGGGGAACTATGGCTACACCTTC. This codes for CASSYPGTGGNYGYTF.

V and J are TRBV9 and TRBJ1-3; D gene uncertain. Per germline, CDR1 SGDLS and CDR2 YYNGEE. The V end was cut by 0 bases, the J end by 0 bases, with 10 bases between. The CDR3 is 16 amino acids. The CDR3 here is CASSVGPDSSGNTIYF. CDR3 in DNA: TGTGCCAGCAGCGTAGGCCCGGATAGCTCTGGAAACACCATATATTTT.